These 10 T cell receptor beta chains were sequenced from one sample in a study of identifying expanded T cells in peripheral blood. The assay was immunoSEQ multiplex PCR, and TCRdb's table has in-frame clones only and misses some. The sample records about 78,000 clones, 85% to 90% being singletons. Sequencing was carried out using blood. The receptors originated from a person between 18 and 70 years old in good health.

The chain uses TRBV29-1 and TRBJ2-5; 12 positions match TRBD2. CDR1 is SQVTM, CDR2 ANQGSEA, per germline. Losses at the gene ends were 6 bases for V and 2 bases for J; bases not matched to a gene: 10. The CDR3 consists of 16 residues. CDR3 DNA: TGCAGCGTCGCCCCAACTAGCGGGGGGCCGCAAGAGACCCAGTACTTC. As protein: CSVAPTSGGPQETQYF.

The sample holds one count of this clone. The CDR3 nucleotides are TGTGCCAGCAGTTACTCCGCGGGGGAATACAATGAGCAGTTCTTC. Translated, it gives CASSYSAGEYNEQFF. J is TRBJ2-1 and V is TRBV6-5; 7 bases line up with TRBD2. After removal of 0 bases from V and 4 bases from J, the junction contained 3 bases not matched to a gene. Germline V gene lookup returns CDR1 MNHEY and CDR2 SVGAGI. The CDR3 length is 15 residues.

V and J are TRBV7-9 and TRBJ1-2, with 9 bases that match TRBD1. Germline CDR1 and CDR2: SEHNR and FQNEAQ (reference sequence). Trimming at V came to 5 bases and at J to 4 bases, leaving 14 bases not matched to a gene. The CDR3 is 17 amino acids. Here the CDR3 DNA reads TGTGCCAGCAGCCCCCGGGACAGGGTACCCCTCGTCTATGGCTACACCTTC. It specifies CASSPRDRVPLVYGYTF.

The CDR3 DNA reads TGTGCCACCAGCAGCCACCTGTGGGGAAGCTCTGGAAACACCATATATTTT. Translating gives CATSSHLWGSSGNTIYF. This chain uses TRBV15 with TRBJ1-3; D gene uncertain. The CDR3 loop spans 17 amino acids. The germline CDR1 and CDR2 sequences are LNHNV and YYDKDF (reference sequence). V lost 3 bases, J lost 0 bases, and 15 bases lay in between.

The chain recombines TRBV19 with TRBJ2-1; 8 positions match TRBD2. The ends lost 3 bases at V and 0 bases at J; junction bases unmatched: 7. This CDR3 is built from 17 residues. Germline V gene data show CDR1 as LNHDA and CDR2 as SQIVND (reference sequence). CDR3 loop: CASSMTSASSSYNEQFF. CDR3 DNA sequence: TGTGCCAGTAGTATGACTAGCGCCTCCAGCTCCTACAATGAGCAGTTCTTC.

The genes are TRBV9 and TRBJ2-3; a weak D match, TRBD2 (7 bases). Germline V gene sequence: CDR1 SGDLS, CDR2 YYNGEE. Trimming removed 0 bases at V and 1 base at J, with 15 bases between. This CDR3 region has 17 residues. DNA for the CDR3: TGTGCCAGCAGCGTAGCGGGGGGCCATCACGGCACAGATACGCAGTATTTT. It yields the protein CASSVAGGHHGTDTQYF. Full variable domain (rest looked up from reference TRBV9 and TRBJ2-3): DSGVTQTPKHLITATGQRVTLRCSPRSGDLSVYWYQQSLDQGLQFLIQYYNGEERAKGNILERFSAQQFPDLHSELNLSSLELGDSALYFCASSVAGGHHGTDTQYFGPGTRLTVL.

The V gene is TRBV7-2, the J gene TRBJ1-5; a weak D match, TRBD1 (5 bases). This CDR3 has 14 residues. Germline V gives CDR1 SGHTA, CDR2 FQGNSA. The V gene lost 5 bases and the J gene lost 2 bases, with 10 bases spanning the gap. As DNA, the CDR3 is TGTGCCAGCAGCCTCCAGGGAGGCAATCAGCCCCAGCATTTT. Translated, it gives CASSLQGGNQPQHF.

This chain joins TRBV19 and TRBJ2-1; D not certain. V lost 3 bases, J lost 0 bases, and 12 bases lay in between. Germline CDR1 LNHDA, CDR2 SQIVND (reference sequence). The CDR3 totals 16 residues. In DNA, the CDR3 is TGTGCCAGTAGTATCCTGTGGCAGAGCTCCTACAATGAGCAGTTCTTC. It is translated as CASSILWQSSYNEQFF.

CDR3 DNA sequence: TGTGCCAGCAGTTTATCGCAGGGGTCCTCCTACGAGCAGTACTTC. This sequence encodes CASSLSQGSSYEQYF. V usage is TRBV27 and J usage is TRBJ2-7; tentatively, D is TRBD1 (6 bases). CDR1 and CDR2 from the germline V gene are MNHEY and SMNVEV (reference sequence). CDR3 size: 15 residues. The V end lost 0 bases, the J end lost 0 bases, and 9 bases lay between the germline ends.

The chain has TRBV27 and TRBJ2-7, with D unresolved. The CDR3 has 11 amino acids. The germline V gene encodes CDR1 MNHEY and CDR2 SMNVEV (reference sequence). Trimming left V 8 bases short and J 5 bases short, with 10 bases between. CDR3 in amino acids: CASGIGHEQYF. The CDR3 bases are TGTGCCAGCGGCATCGGTCACGAGCAGTACTTC.